This entry concerns a single T cell receptor beta chain. With the 5' RACE reads reprocessed, TCRdb shows one record per CDR3 protein and no DNA. The repertoire shows 130,000 to 150,000 distinct CDR3 sequences; the top ten hold roughly 12%. This sample was included in a study of T cells expressing NK-cell markers. Sequenced material: blood T cells: a sorted CD56 or NKG2C T cell subset, CD4+ or CD8+ T cells, or bulk PBMC T cells (not recorded which). The receptor comes from a man between 18 and 35 years old in good health.

CDR3: CATSRGFRERGSTDTQYF. The gene calls are TRBV15 and TRBJ2-3; TCRdb lists TRBD1, though no DNA is available to test this call. This CDR3 is built from 18 residues. Looked up from germline, CDR1 is LNHNV and CDR2 is YYDKDF (reference sequence). Combining the CDR3 with reference TRBV15 and TRBJ2-3 gives the whole variable domain DAMVIQNPRYQVTQFGKPVTLSCSQTLNHNVMYWYQQKSSQAPKLLFHYYDKDFNNEADTPDNFQSRRPNTSFCFLDIRSPGLGDTAMYLCATSRGFRERGSTDTQYFGPGTRLTVL.